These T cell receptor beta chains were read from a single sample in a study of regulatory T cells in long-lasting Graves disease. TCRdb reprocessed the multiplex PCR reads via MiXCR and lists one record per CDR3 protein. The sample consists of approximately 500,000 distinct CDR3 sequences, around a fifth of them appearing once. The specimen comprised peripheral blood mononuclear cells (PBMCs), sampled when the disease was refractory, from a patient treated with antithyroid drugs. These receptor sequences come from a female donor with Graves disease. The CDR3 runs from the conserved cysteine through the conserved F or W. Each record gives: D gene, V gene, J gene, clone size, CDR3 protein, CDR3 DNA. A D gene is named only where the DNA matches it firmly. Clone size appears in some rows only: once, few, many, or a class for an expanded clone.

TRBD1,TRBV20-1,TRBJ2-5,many,CSARDVQGARWQETQYF,TGCAGTGCCAGAGACGTACAGGGGGCGAGATGGCAAGAGACCCAGTACTTC
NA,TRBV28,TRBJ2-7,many,CASTLGGQGYEQYF,TGTGCCAGCACCCTCGGGGGGCAGGGCTACGAGCAGTACTTC
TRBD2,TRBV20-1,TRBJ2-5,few,CSALREVKETQYF,TGCAGTGCGTTGCGGGAGGTAAAAGAGACCCAGTACTTC
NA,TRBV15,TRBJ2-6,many,CATSREGTGANVLTF,TGTGCCACCAGCAGAGAAGGGACAGGGGCCAACGTCCTGACTTTC
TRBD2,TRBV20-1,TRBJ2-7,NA,CSATKGLAAYEQYF,TGCAGTGCTACAAAGGGACTAGCTGCGTACGAGCAGTACTTC
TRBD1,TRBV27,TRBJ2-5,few,CASSFAHRGSETQYF,TGTGCCAGCAGTTTTGCCCACAGGGGGTCGGAGACCCAGTACTTC
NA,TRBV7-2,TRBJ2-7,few,CASKVGQGSYEQYF,TGTGCCAGCAAGGTGGGGCAGGGGTCCTACGAGCAGTACTTC
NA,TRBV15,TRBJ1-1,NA,CATSRVIGGAGAEAFF,TGTGCCACCAGCCGCGTAATTGGCGGTGCCGGGGCTGAAGCTTTCTTT
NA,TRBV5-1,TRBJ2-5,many,CASSSKGGAMETQYF,TGCGCCAGCAGCTCGAAGGGGGGGGCCATGGAGACCCAGTACTTC
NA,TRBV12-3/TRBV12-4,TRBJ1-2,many,CASSLAGTGYTF,TGTGCCAGCAGTTTGGCAGGGACTGGCTACACCTTC
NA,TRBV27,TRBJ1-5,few,CASSSASSLGRSQPQHF,TGTGCCAGCAGTTCCGCCTCGTCTTTGGGTAGGAGTCAGCCCCAGCATTTT
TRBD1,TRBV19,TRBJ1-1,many,CASSTGQGPTEAFF,TGTGCCAGTAGTACCGGACAGGGACCCACTGAAGCTTTCTTT
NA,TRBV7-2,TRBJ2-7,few,CASSLAPGSYEQYF,TGTGCCAGCAGCTTGGCCCCGGGTTCCTACGAGCAGTACTTC
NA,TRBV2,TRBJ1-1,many,CASSERHLTEAFF,TGTGCCAGCAGTGAACGACACCTCACTGAAGCTTTCTTT
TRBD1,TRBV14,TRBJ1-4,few,CASSQSMGQGNEKLFF,TGTGCCAGCAGCCAAAGTATGGGACAGGGGAATGAAAAACTGTTTTTT
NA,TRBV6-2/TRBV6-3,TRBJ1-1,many,CASSYSWLRRTEAFF,TGTGCCAGCAGTTACTCCTGGTTACGGAGGACTGAAGCTTTCTTT
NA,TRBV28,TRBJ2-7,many,CASSIDRRPHGKQYF,TGTGCCAGCAGTATTGACAGGAGACCCCACGGGAAGCAGTACTTC
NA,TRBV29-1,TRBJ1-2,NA,CSVSDPPGYTF,TGCAGCGTTTCTGACCCCCCGGGCTACACCTTC
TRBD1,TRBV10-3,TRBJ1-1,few,CATGGEGGTEAFF,TGTGCCACAGGGGGGGAGGGTGGCACTGAAGCTTTCTTT
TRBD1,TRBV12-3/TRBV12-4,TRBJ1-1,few,CASSFRAGGEEAFF,TGTGCCAGCAGTTTTCGGGCAGGGGGGGAAGAAGCTTTCTTT
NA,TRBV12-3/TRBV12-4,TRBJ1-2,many,CASINTGVNYGYTF,TGTGCCAGCATCAATACCGGGGTTAACTATGGCTACACCTTC
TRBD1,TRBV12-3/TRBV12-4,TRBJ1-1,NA,CASSTGALNTEAFF,TGTGCCAGCAGTACAGGGGCTCTGAACACTGAAGCTTTCTTT
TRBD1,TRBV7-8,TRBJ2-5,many,CASSASGTGEKTQYF,TGTGCCAGCAGCGCCTCCGGGACAGGGGAGAAGACCCAGTACTTC
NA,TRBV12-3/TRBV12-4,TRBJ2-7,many,CASSFGTPEQYF,TGTGCCAGCAGTTTTGGGACACCCGAGCAGTACTTC
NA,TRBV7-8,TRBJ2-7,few,CASSLLVEDGTYEQYF,TGTGCCAGCAGCTTACTCGTGGAGGACGGAACCTACGAGCAGTACTTC
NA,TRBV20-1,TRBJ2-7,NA,CSARGDGVSYEQYF,TGCAGTGCTAGGGGGGACGGGGTCTCCTACGAGCAGTACTTC
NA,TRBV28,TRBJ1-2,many,CASRVDLGLAFSGYTF,TGTGCCAGCAGGGTCGATCTGGGGCTGGCTTTTTCTGGCTACACCTTC
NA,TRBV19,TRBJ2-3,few,CASSLEGAGDTQYF,TGTGCCAGTAGTCTGGAGGGGGCGGGCGATACGCAGTATTTT
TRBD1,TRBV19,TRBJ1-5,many,CASTPRDRLQPQHF,TGTGCCAGTACCCCTAGGGACAGACTTCAGCCCCAGCATTTT
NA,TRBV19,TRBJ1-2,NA,CASSMGPVNPGYTF,TGTGCCAGTAGTATGGGACCGGTCAATCCCGGCTACACCTTC
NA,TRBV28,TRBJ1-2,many,CASSLGGPYYGYTF,TGTGCCAGCAGTTTGGGGGGGCCCTACTATGGCTACACCTTC
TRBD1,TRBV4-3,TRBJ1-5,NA,CASSQATGENQPQHF,TGCGCCAGCAGCCAAGCGACAGGGGAGAATCAGCCCCAGCATTTT
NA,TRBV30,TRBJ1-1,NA,CAWRPKSGQEVTEAFF,TGTGCCTGGAGACCTAAGTCGGGGCAGGAGGTCACTGAAGCTTTCTTT
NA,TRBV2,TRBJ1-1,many,CASSEWAASTPEAFF,TGTGCCAGCAGTGAATGGGCAGCCTCAACCCCTGAAGCTTTCTTT
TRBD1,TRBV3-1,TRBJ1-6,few,CASSQDRRTGVSPLHF,TGTGCCAGCAGCCAAGATCGGAGGACAGGGGTTTCACCCCTCCACTTT
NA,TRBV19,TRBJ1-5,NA,CASSKGEVSNQPQHF,TGTGCCAGTAGTAAAGGAGAAGTCAGCAATCAGCCCCAGCATTTT
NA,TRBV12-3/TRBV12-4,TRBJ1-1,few,CASKEQENTEAFF,TGTGCCAGTAAAGAACAGGAGAACACTGAAGCTTTCTTT
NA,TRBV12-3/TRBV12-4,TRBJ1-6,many,CASSLLGVGLNSPLHF,TGTGCCAGCAGTTTATTAGGCGTCGGGCTTAATTCACCCCTCCACTTT
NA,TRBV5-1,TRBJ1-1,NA,CASSLGLEGSNTEAFF,TGCGCCAGCAGCTTGGGGCTTGAGGGGAGTAACACTGAAGCTTTCTTT
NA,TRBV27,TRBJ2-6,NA,CASTERGAGANVLTF,TGTGCCAGCACCGAAAGGGGCGCAGGGGCCAACGTCCTGACTTTC
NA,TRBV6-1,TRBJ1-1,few,CASHPLDRTEAFF,TGTGCCAGCCACCCCCTAGACCGCACTGAAGCTTTCTTT
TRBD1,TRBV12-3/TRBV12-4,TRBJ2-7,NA,CASSSTGTGGNEQYF,TGTGCCAGCAGTTCAACCGGGACAGGGGGAAACGAGCAGTACTTC